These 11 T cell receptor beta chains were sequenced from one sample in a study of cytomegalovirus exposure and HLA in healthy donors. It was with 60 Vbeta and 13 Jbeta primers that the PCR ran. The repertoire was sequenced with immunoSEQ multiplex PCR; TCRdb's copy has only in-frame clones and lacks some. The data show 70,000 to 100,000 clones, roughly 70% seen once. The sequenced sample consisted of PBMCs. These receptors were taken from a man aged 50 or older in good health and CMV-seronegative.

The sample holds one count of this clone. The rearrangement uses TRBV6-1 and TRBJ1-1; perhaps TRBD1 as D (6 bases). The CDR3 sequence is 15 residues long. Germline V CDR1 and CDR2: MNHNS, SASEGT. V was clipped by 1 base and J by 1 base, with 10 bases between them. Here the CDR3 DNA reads TGTGCCAGCAGTGAAGGCGGGGGCTGGAACACTGAAGCTTTCTTT. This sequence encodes CASSEGGGWNTEAFF.

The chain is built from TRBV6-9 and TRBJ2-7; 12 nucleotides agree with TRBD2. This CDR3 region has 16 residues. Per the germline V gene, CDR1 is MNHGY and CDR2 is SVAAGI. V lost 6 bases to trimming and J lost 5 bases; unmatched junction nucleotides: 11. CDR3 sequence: CASRKDLTSGRHEQYV. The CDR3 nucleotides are TGTGCCAGCAGGAAAGATTTAACTAGCGGGAGGCACGAGCAGTACGTC.

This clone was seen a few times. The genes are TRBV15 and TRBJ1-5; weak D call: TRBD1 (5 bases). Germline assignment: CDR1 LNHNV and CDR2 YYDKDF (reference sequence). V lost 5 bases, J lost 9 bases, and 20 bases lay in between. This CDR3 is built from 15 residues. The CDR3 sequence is CATSPGGEGQVPQHF. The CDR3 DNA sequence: TGTGCCACCAGCCCGGGCGGGGAGGGGCAGGTGCCCCAGCATTTT.

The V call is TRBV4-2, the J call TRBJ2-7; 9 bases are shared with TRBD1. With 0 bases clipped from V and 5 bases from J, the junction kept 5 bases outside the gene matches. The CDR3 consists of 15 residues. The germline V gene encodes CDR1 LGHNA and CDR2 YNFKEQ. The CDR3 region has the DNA TGTGCCAGCAGCCAAGATCGTCGGGACAGGGACGAGCAGTACTTC. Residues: CASSQDRRDRDEQYF.

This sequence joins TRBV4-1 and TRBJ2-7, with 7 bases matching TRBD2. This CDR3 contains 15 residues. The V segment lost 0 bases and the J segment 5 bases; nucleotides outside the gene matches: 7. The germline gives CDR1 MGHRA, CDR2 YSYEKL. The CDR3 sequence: CASSQEPWGGNEQYV. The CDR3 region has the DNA TGCGCCAGCAGCCAAGAACCCTGGGGGGGAAACGAGCAGTACGTC.

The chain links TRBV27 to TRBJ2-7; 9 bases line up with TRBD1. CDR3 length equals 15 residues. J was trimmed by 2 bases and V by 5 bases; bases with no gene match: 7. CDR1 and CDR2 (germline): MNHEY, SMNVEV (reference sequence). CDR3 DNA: TGTGCCAGCAGTACGTTACAGGGGGCCACCTACGAGCAGTACGTC. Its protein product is CASSTLQGATYEQYV.

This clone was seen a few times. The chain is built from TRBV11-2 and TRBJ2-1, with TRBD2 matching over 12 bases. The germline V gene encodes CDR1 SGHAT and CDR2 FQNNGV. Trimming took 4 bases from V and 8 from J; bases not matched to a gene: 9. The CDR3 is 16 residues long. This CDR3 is CASSSRLAGEVYEQFF. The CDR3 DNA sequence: TGTGCCAGCAGCTCCCGACTAGCGGGAGAGGTATATGAGCAGTTCTTC.

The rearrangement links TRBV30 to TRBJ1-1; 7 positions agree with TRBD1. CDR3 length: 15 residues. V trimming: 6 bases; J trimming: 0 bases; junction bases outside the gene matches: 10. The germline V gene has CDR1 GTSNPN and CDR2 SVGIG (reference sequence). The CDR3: CACRTGVSMNTEAFF. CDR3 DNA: TGTGCCTGTCGAACAGGGGTATCCATGAACACTGAAGCTTTCTTT.

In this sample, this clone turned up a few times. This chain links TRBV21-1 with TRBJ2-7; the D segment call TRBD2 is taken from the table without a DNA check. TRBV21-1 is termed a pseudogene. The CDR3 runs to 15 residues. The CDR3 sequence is CASSKGTSRNYEQYV. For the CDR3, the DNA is TGTGCCAGCAGCAAAGGGACTAGCAGAAACTACGAGCAGTACGTC.

CDR3 DNA: TGTGCCAGCAGACAGGGGGCGGAAGGGGAGCTGTTTTTT. Encoded protein: CASRQGAEGELFF. The chain has TRBV2 and TRBJ2-2, with 9 nucleotides matching TRBD1. V lost 6 bases, J lost 8 bases, and 4 bases stayed unmatched. Per the germline V gene, CDR1 is SNHLY and CDR2 is FYNNEI. This CDR3 is 13 amino acids long.

The CDR3 reads CAISDDRDVETQYF. The CDR3 nucleotides read TGTGCCATCAGTGACGACAGGGACGTGGAGACCCAGTACTTC. V usage is TRBV10-3 and J usage is TRBJ2-5; 7 bases agree with TRBD1. The trim removed 3 bases at V and 5 bases at J, leaving 6 bases unmatched. The CDR3 has 14 amino acids. Germline assignment: CDR1 ENHRY and CDR2 SYGVKD.